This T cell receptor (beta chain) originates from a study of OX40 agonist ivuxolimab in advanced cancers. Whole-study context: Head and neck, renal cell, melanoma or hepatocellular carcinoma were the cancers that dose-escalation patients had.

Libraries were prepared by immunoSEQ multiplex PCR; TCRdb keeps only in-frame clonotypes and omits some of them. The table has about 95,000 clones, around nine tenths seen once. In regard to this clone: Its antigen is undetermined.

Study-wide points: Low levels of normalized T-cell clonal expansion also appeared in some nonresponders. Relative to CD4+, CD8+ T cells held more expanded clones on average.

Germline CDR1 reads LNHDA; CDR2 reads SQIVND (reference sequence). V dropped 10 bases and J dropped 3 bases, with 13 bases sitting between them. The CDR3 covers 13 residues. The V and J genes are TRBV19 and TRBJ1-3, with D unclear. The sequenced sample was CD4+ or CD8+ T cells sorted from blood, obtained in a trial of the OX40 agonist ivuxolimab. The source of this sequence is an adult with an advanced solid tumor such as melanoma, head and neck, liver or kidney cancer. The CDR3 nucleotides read TGTGCCACCTCCCGGTTTGGTGGAAACACCATATATTTT. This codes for CATSRFGGNTIYF.